This T cell receptor beta chain is drawn from a study of cytomegalovirus exposure and HLA in healthy donors. Study-level information: Early on, a data release was issued that held about 85 million unique TCRs from HLA-typed donors. Findings and caveats of the study: Through in vitro validation, a few CMV-associated chains were shown to be specific for CMV antigens. Usually a TCR sequence was rare, but some public TCRs were found in many donors.

PCR employed 60 Vbeta and 13 Jbeta primers. Produced via immunoSEQ multiplex PCR; TCRdb's table is partial and in-frame only. The sample consists of over 110,000 clones, 73% of them appearing once. With 0 bases removed from V and 4 bases from J, the gap between germline ends came to 11 bases. This CDR3 is built from 15 residues. Germline CDR1 MGHRA, CDR2 YSYEKL. Concerning this clone: Its antigen remains unknown.

The rearrangement links TRBV4-1 to TRBJ2-3; D unresolved. The receptor's source is a woman in her thirties or forties in good health and CMV-seronegative. The specimen was PBMCs. CDR3 amino acids: CASSQDSSVADTQYF. DNA for the CDR3: TGCGCCAGCAGCCAAGATTCCTCGGTTGCAGATACGCAGTATTTT.